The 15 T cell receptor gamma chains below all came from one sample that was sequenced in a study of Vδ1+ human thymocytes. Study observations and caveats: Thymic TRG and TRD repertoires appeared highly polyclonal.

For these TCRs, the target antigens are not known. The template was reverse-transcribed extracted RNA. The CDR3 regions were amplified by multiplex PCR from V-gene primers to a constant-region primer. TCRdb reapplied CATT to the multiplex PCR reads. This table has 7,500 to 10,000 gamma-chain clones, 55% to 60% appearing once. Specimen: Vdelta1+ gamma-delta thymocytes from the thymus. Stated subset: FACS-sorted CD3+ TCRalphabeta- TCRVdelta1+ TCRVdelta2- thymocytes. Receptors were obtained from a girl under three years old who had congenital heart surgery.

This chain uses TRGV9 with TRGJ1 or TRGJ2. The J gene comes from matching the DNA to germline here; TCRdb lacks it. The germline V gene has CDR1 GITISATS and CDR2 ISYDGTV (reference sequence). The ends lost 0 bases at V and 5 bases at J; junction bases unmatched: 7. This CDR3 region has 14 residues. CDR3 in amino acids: CALWEVFRDYKKLF. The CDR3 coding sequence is TGTGCCTTGTGGGAGGTGTTCCGGGATTATAAGAAACTCTTT.

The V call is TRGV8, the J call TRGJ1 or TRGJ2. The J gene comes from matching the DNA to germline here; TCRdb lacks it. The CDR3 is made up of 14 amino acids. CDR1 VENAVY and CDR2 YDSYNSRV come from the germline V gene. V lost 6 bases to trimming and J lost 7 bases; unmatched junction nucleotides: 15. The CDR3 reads CATWSPREGYKKLF. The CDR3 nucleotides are TGTGCCACCTGGTCCCCCCGGGAGGGATATAAGAAACTCTTT.

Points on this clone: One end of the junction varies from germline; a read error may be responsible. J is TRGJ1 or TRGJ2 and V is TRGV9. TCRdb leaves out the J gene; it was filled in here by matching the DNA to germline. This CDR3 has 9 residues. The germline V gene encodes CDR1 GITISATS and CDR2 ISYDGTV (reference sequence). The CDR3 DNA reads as TGTGCCTTGAGGGATAGGAAACTCTTT. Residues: CALRDRKLF.

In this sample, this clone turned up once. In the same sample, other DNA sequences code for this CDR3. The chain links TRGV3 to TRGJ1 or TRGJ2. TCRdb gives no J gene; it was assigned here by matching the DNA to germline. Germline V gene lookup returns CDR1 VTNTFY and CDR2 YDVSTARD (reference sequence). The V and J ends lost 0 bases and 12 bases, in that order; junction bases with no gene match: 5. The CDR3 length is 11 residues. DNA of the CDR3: TGTGCCACCTGGGACAGGCTCCGGAAACTCTTT. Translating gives CATWDRLRKLF.

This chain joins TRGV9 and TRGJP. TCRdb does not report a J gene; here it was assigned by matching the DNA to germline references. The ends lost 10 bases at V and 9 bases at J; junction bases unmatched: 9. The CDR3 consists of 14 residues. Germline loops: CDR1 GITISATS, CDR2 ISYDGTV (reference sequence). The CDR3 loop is CAFYWLLGKKIKVF. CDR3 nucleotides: TGTGCCTTCTACTGGCTGTTGGGCAAAAAAATCAAGGTATTT.

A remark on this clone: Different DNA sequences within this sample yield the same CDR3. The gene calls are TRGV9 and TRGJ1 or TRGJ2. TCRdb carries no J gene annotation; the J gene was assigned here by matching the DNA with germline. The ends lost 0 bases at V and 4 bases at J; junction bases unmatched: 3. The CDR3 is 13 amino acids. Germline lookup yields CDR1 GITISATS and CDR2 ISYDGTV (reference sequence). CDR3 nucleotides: TGTGCCTTGTGGGAGGTGCCGTATTATAAGAAACTCTTT. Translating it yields CALWEVPYYKKLF.

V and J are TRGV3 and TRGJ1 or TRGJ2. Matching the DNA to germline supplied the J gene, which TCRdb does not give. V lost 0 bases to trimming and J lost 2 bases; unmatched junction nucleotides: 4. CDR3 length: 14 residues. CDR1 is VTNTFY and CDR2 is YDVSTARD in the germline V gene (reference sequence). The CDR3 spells CATWDRLYYYKKLF. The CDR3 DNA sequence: TGTGCCACCTGGGACAGGCTGTATTATTATAAGAAACTCTTT.

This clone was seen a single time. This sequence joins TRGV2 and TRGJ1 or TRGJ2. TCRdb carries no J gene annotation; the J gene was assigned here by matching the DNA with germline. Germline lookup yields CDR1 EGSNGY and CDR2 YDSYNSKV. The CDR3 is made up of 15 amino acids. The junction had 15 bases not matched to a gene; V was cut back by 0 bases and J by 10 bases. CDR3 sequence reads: CATWDGQGWAKKKLF. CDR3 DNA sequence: TGTGCCACCTGGGACGGGCAGGGGTGGGCTAAAAAGAAACTCTTT.

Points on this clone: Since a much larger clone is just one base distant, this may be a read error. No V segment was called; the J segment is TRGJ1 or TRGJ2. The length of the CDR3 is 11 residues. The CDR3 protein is CATCDNYKKLF. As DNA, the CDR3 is TGTGCCACCTGTGATAATTATAAGAAACTCTTT.

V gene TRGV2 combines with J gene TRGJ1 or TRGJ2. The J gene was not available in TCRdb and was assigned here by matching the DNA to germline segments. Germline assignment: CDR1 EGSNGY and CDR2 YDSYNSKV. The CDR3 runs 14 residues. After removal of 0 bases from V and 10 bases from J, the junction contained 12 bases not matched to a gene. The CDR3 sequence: CATWDGRVGWKKLF. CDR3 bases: TGTGCCACCTGGGACGGGCGCGTGGGATGGAAGAAACTCTTT.

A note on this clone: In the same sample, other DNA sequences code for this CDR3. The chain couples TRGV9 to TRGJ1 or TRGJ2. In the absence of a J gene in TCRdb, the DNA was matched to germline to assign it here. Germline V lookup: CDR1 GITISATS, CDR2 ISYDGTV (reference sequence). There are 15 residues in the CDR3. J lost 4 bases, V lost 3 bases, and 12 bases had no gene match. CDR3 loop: CALWEPRQGYYKKLF. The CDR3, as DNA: TGTGCCTTGTGGGAGCCCAGGCAGGGGTATTATAAGAAACTCTTT.

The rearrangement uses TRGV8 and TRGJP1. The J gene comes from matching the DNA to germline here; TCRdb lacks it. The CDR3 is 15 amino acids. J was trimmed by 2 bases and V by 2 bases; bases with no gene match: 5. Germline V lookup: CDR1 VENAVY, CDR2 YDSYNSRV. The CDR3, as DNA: TGTGCCACCTGGGATACGGACACCACTGGTTGGTTCAAGATATTT. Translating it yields CATWDTDTTGWFKIF.

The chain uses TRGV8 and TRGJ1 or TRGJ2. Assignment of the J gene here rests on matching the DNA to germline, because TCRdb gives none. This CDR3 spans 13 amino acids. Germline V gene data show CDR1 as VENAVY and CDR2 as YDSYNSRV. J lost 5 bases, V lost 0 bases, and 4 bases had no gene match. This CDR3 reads CATWDRTDYKKLF. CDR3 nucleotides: TGTGCCACCTGGGATAGGACGGATTATAAGAAACTCTTT.

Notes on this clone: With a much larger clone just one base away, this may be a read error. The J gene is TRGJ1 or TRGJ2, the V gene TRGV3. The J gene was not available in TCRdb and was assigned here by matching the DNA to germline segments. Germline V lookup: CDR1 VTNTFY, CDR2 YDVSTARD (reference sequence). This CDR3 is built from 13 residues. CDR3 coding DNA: TGTGCCGCCTGGGACAGGCGGGATTATAAGAAACTCTTT. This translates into CAAWDRRDYKKLF.

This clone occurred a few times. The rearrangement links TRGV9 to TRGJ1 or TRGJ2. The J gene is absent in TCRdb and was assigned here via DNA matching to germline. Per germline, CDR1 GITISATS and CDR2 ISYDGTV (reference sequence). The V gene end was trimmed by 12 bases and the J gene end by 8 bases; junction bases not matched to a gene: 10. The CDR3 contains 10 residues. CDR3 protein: CAGRTNKKLF. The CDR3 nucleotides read TGTGCCGGTAGGACTAATAAGAAACTCTTT.